The present entry profiles one TCR beta chain with its context. Trimming took 5 bases from V and 4 from J; bases not matched to a gene: 4. The CDR3 has 15 amino acids. The germline gives CDR1 SGHAT, CDR2 FQNNGV. These data come from a study of blood T cell repertoires in COVID-19. The method was immunoSEQ multiplex PCR; TCRdb's version includes in-frame clones alone and lacks a portion of them. Seen here are about 180,000 clones, less than 90% observed once, and the top ten hold under 10%. The receptor was isolated from a woman in her 70s with COVID-19, enrolled during active disease. The J gene is TRBJ2-1, the V gene TRBV11-2; 11 bases are shared with TRBD2. The sequencing input was peripheral blood. DNA of the CDR3: TGTGCCAGCAGCCTGGGGACTAGCGGATACAATGAGCAGTTCTTC. Encoded protein: CASSLGTSGYNEQFF.